This T cell receptor (beta chain) was profiled in a study of CD8 T cells in Susac syndrome. The CDR3 is 11 residues long. CDR1 is SQVTM, CDR2 ANQGSEA, per germline. Trimming removed 7 bases from V and 6 bases from J, with 12 bases in between. The RNA, about 0.5 to 1 ug, was put through reverse transcription using random hexamers. TCRdb analysed the immunoSEQ multiplex PCR reads with MiXCR anew, one entry per CDR3 protein. This sample has roughly 150,000 distinct CDR3 sequences, with about 94% found just once. The specimen sequenced was CD8+ T cells from PBMCs. V usage is TRBV29-1 and J usage is TRBJ1-2; TRBD1 might be the D (5 bases). The sequence was obtained from a human donor with multiple sclerosis. Written as DNA, the CDR3 is TGCAGCGATTGGAAGGACAATGGCTACACCTTC. This translates into CSDWKDNGYTF.